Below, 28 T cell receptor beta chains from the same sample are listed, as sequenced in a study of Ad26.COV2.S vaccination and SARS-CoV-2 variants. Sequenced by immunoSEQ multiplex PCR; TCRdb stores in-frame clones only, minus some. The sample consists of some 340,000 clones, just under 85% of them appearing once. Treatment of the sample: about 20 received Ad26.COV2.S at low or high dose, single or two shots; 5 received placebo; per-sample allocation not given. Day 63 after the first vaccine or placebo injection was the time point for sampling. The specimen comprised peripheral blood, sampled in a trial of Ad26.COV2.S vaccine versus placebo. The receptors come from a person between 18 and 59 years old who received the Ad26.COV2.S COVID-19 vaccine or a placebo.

This CDR3 reads CASSRGTAKNIQYF. CDR3 nucleotide sequence: TGTGCCAGCAGCCGGGGGACGGCGAAAAACATTCAGTACTTC. The chain has TRBV3-1 (or the pseudogene TRBV3-2) and TRBJ2-4; D might be TRBD1 or TRBD2, each matching 5 bases. This CDR3 contains 14 residues. Germline CDR1 and CDR2: LGHDT and YNNKEL (reference sequence). V was pared by 4 bases and J by 4 bases, with 11 bases between.

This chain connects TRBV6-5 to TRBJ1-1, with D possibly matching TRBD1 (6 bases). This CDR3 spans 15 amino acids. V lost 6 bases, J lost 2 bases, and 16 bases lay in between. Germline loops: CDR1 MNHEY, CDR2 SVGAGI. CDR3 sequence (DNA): TGTGCCAGCAGGGAGCGACAGGCAAAAAACACTGAAGCTTTCTTT. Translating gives CASRERQAKNTEAFF.

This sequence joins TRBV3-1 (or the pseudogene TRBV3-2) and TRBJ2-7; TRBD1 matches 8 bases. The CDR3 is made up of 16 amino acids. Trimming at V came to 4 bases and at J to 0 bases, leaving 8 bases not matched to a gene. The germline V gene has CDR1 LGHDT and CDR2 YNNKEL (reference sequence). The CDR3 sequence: CASSPEDRGLSYEQYF. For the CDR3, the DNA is TGTGCCAGCAGCCCGGAAGACAGGGGCCTCTCCTACGAGCAGTACTTC.

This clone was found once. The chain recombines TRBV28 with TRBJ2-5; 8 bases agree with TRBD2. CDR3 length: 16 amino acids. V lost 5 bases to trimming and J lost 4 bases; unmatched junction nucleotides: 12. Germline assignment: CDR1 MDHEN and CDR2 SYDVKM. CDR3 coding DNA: TGTGCCAGCAGTCGCCCGGGGGGGGCCTCATCAGAGACCCAGTACTTC. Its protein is CASSRPGGASSETQYF.

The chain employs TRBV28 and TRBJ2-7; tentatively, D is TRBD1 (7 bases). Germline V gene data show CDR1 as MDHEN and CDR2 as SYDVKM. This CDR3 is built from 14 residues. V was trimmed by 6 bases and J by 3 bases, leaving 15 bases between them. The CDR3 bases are TGTGCCAGCAGAGGAGGGGGCAGTTACTACGAGCAGTACTTC. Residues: CASRGGGSYYEQYF.

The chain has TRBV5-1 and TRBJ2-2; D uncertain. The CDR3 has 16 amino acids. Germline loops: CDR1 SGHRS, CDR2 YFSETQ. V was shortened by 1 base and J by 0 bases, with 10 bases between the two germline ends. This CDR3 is CASSLLGDTNTGELFF. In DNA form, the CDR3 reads TGCGCCAGCAGCTTGCTCGGCGATACGAACACCGGGGAGCTGTTTTTT.

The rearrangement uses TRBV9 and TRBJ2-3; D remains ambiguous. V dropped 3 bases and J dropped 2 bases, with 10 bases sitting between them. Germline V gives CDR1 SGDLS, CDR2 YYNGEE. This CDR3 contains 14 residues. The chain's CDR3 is CASSATTNTDTQYF. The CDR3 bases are TGTGCCAGCAGCGCAACCACGAACACAGATACGCAGTATTTT.

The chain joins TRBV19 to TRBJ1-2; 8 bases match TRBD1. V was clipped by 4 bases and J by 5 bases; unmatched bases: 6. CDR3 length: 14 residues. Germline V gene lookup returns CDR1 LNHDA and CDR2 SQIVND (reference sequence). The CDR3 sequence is CASSRGQGRYGYTF. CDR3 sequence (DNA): TGTGCCAGTAGTAGAGGACAGGGAAGGTATGGCTACACCTTC.

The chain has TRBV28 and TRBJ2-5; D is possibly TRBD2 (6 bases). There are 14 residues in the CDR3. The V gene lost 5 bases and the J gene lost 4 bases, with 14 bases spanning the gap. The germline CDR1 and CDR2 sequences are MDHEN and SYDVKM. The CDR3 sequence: CASSRSGVVETQYF. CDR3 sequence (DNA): TGTGCCAGCAGTCGTTCGGGAGTCGTAGAGACCCAGTACTTC.

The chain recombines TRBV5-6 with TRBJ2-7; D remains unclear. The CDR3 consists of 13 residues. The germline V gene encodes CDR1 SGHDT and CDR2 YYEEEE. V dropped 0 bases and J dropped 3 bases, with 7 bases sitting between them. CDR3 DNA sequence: TGTGCCAGCAGCTTGGGTAACCACTACGAGCAGTACTTC. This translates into CASSLGNHYEQYF.

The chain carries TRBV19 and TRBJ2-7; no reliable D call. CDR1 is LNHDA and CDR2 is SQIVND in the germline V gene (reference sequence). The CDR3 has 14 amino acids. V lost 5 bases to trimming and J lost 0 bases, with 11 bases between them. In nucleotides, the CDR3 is TGTGCCAGTAGTCTGGGTCGGAGCTCCTACGAGCAGTACTTC. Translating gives CASSLGRSSYEQYF.

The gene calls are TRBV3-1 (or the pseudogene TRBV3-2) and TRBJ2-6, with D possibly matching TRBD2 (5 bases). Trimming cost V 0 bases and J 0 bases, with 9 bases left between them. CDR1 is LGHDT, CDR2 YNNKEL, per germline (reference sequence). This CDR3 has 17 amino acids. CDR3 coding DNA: TGTGCCAGCAGCCAAGAGAGGGTCCTCTCTGGGGCCAACGTCCTGACTTTC. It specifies CASSQERVLSGANVLTF.

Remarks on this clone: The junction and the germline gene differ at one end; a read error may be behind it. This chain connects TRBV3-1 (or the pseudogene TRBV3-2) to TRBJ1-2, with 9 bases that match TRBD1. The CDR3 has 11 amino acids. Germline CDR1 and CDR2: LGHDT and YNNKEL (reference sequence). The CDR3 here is CASSQGQGAFF. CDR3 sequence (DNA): TGTGCCAGCAGCCAGGGACAGGGAGCCTTCTTC.

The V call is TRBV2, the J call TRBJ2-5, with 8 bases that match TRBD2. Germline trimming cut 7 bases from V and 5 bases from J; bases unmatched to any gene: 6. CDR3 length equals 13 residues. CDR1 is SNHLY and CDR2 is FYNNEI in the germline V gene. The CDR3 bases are TGTGCCAGCATTGGGACTAGTCGGGAGACCCAGTACTTC. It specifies CASIGTSRETQYF.

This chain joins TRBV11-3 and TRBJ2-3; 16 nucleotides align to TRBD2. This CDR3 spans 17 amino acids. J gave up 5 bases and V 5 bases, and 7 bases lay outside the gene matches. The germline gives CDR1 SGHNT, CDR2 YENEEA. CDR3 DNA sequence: TGTGCCAGCAGCCCCGGGACTAGCGGGGGGGAAATAGATACGCAGTATTTT. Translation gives CASSPGTSGGEIDTQYF.

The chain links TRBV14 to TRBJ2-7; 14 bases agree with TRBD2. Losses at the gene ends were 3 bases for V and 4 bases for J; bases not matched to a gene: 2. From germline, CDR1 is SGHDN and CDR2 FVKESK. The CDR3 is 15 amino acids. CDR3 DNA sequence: TGTGCCAGCAGCCAGTGGACTAGCGGGGGGTACGAGCAGTACTTC. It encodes CASSQWTSGGYEQYF.

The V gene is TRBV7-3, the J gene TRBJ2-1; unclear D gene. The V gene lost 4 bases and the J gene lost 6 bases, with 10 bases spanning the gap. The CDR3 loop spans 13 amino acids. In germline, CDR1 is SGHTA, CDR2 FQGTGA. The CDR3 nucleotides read TGTGCCAGCAGCTCCCAGGTGGGCAATGAGCAGTTCTTC. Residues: CASSSQVGNEQFF.

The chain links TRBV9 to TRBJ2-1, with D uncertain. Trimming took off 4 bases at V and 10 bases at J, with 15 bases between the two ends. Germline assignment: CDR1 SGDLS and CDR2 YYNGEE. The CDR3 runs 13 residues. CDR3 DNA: TGTGCCAGCAGCCAGAACGTCCAGCGAGAGCAGTTCTTC. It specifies CASSQNVQREQFF. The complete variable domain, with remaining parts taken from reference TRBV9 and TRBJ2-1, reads DSGVTQTPKHLITATGQRVTLRCSPRSGDLSVYWYQQSLDQGLQFLIQYYNGEERAKGNILERFSAQQFPDLHSELNLSSLELGDSALYFCASSQNVQREQFFGPGTRLTVL.

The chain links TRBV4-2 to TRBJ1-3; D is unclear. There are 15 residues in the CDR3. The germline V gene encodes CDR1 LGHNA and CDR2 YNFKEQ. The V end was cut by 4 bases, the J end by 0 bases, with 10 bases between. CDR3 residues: CASSLYGYSGNTIYF. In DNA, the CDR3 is TGTGCCAGCAGCCTATATGGATACTCTGGAAACACCATATATTTT.

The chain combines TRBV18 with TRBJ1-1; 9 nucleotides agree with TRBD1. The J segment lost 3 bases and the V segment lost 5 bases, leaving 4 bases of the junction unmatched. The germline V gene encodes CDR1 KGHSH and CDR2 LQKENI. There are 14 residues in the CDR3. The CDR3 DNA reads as TGTGCCAGCTCAGGGACAGGGAGGGACACTGAAGCTTTCTTT. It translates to CASSGTGRDTEAFF.

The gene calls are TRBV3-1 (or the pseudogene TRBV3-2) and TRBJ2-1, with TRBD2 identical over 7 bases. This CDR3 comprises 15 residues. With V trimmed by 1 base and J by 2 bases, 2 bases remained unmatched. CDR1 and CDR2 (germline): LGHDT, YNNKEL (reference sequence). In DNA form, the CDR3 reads TGTGCCAGCAGCCAAGCCCGGGGGGCCTACAATGAGCAGTTCTTC. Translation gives CASSQARGAYNEQFF.

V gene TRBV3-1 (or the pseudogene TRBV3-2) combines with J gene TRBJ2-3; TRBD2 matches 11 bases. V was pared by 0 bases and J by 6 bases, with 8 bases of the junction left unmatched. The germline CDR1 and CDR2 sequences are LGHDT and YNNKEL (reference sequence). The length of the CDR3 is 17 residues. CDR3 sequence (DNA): TGTGCCAGCAGCCAAGAACTAGCGGGGGCTCCAGCGGATACGCAGTATTTT. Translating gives CASSQELAGAPADTQYF.

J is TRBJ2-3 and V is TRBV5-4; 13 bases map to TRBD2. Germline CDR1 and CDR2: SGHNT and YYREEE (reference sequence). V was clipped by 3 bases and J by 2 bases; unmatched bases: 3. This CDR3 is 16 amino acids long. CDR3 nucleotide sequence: TGTGCCAGCAGCTCGACTAGCGGGGGGTTCACAGATACGCAGTATTTT. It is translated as CASSSTSGGFTDTQYF.

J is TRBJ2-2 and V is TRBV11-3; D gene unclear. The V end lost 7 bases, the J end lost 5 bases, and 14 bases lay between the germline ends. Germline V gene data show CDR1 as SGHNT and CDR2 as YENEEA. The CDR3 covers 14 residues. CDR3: CASTRLGRTGELFF. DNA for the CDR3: TGTGCCAGCACCCGTCTCGGACGGACCGGGGAGCTGTTTTTT. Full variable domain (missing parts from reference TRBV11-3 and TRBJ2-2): EAGVVQSPRYKIIEKKQPVAFWCNPISGHNTLYWYLQNLGQGPELLIRYENEEAVDDSQLPKDRFSAERLKGVDSTLKIQPAELGDSAVYLCASTRLGRTGELFFGEGSRLTVL.

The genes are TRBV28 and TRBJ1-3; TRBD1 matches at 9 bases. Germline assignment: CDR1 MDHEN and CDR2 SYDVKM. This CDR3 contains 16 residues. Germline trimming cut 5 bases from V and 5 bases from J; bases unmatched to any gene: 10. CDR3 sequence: CASSPRGTGPRNTIYF. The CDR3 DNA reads TGTGCCAGCAGTCCAAGAGGGACAGGGCCTCGAAACACCATATATTTT. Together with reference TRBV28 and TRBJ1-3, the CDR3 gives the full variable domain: DVKVTQSSRYLVKRTGEKVFLECVQDMDHENMFWYRQDPGLGLRLIYFSYDVKMKEKGDIPEGYSVSREKKERFSLILESASTNQTSMYLCASSPRGTGPRNTIYFGEGSWLTVV.

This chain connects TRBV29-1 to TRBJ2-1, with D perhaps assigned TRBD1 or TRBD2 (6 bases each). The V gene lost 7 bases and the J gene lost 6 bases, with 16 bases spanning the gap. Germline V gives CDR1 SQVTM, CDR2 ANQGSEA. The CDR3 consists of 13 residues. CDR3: CSGGATSFNEQFF. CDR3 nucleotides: TGCAGCGGGGGGGCGACTAGTTTCAATGAGCAGTTCTTC.

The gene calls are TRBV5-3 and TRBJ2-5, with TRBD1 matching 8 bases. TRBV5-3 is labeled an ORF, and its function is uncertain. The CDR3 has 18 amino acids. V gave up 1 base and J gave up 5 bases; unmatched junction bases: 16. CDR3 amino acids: CARSLWWVQGAERETQYF. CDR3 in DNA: TGTGCCAGAAGCTTGTGGTGGGTTCAGGGGGCGGAAAGGGAGACCCAGTACTTC.

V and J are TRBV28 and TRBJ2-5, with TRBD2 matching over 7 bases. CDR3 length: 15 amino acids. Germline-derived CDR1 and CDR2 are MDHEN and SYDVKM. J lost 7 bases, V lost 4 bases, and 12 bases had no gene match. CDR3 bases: TGTGCCAGCAGTTGGGCGGGGGTCATGGGAGGGACCCAGTACTTC. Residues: CASSWAGVMGGTQYF.